This TCR beta chain is drawn from a study of T cell responses to AZD1222 COVID-19 vaccine. The study, taken as a whole, reports: The study identified only five to seven AZD1222 recipients as seropositive at baseline. Most donors were white British, females outnumbered males, and clonal diversity was possibly underestimated.

Trimming removed 8 bases from V and 5 bases from J, with 22 bases in between. Germline CDR1 reads LNHDA; CDR2 reads SQIVND (reference sequence). This CDR3 comprises 15 residues. A remark on this clone: Its antigen is not identified.

The data were produced by immunoSEQ multiplex PCR, yet TCRdb's version contains in-frame clones alone and is incomplete. The data contain about 110,000 clones, more than 90% of them seen just once; the ten biggest clones take up roughly 2.5%. Analyses pooled second doses at about 4 or about 12 weeks. The chain combines TRBV19 with TRBJ2-7, with D maybe TRBD2 (5 bases). This TCR came from an adult who received the AZD1222 COVID-19 vaccine. The material was peripheral blood, obtained 28 days after the second AZD1222 dose. CDR3: CASHSRGSQIHEQYF. The CDR3 DNA is TGTGCCAGTCATAGCCGGGGATCTCAAATCCACGAGCAGTACTTC.